Listed below are T cell receptor beta chains from one sample, sequenced in a study of blood T cell repertoires in COVID-19. Data came from immunoSEQ multiplex PCR; TCRdb stores just in-frame clones and leaves some out. The profile shows about 230,000 clones, approximately 83% of them singletons. Sequencing was done on a sample of peripheral blood. The source of these receptors is a woman aged 25-40 years with COVID-19, enrolled during active disease. Each CDR3 is given with its conserved first and last residue. A D gene is named only where the DNA matches it firmly. Clone size appears in some rows only: once, few, many, or a class for an expanded clone.

CDR3nt: TGTGCCAGCAGTTACTCTGCGGGGTTCTCCGGGGAGCTGTTTTTT
CDR3aa: CASSYSAGFSGELFF
j_gene: TRBJ2-2
d_gene: NA
abundance: NA
v_gene: TRBV6-5

CDR3nt: TGTGCCTTCCTACCAGGGAACGGCAAAAACATTCAGTACTTC
CDR3aa: CAFLPGNGKNIQYF
j_gene: TRBJ2-4
d_gene: NA
abundance: NA
v_gene: TRBV30

CDR3nt: TGCGCCAGCAGCTTGGGACAGGGAGGTATTAATGAAAAACTGTTTTTT
CDR3aa: CASSLGQGGINEKLFF
j_gene: TRBJ1-4
d_gene: TRBD1
abundance: NA
v_gene: TRBV5-1

CDR3nt: TGTGCCAGCAGTAAGACCCGGGGGAGCTCCTACAATGAGCAGTTCTTC
CDR3aa: CASSKTRGSSYNEQFF
j_gene: TRBJ2-1
d_gene: NA
abundance: NA
v_gene: TRBV27

CDR3nt: TGTGCCAGCAGCGTCATAGAGTCGGATGGCTACACCTTC
CDR3aa: CASSVIESDGYTF
j_gene: TRBJ1-2
d_gene: NA
abundance: once
v_gene: TRBV9

CDR3nt: TGTGCCAGCAGCCCGAGCGGGACACCCTACAATGAGCAGTTCTTC
CDR3aa: CASSPSGTPYNEQFF
j_gene: TRBJ2-1
d_gene: NA
abundance: NA
v_gene: TRBV7-8

CDR3nt: TGTGCCAGCACCAGTACGAACACTGAAGCTTTCTTT
CDR3aa: CASTSTNTEAFF
j_gene: TRBJ1-1
d_gene: NA
abundance: NA
v_gene: TRBV6-6

CDR3nt: TGTGCCTCCTCTATCGGGCCGGGGGGCTACACCTTC
CDR3aa: CASSIGPGGYTF
j_gene: TRBJ1-2
d_gene: NA
abundance: once
v_gene: TRBV30

CDR3nt: TGTGCCAGCAGTCTACTCGGCCCAGGGACTGGAAACACCATATATTTT
CDR3aa: CASSLLGPGTGNTIYF
j_gene: TRBJ1-3
d_gene: NA
abundance: NA
v_gene: TRBV28

CDR3nt: TGTGCCAGCAGCTCATATCTAGTCGGTGAGCAGTTCTTC
CDR3aa: CASSSYLVGEQFF
j_gene: TRBJ2-1
d_gene: NA
abundance: once
v_gene: TRBV7-9

CDR3nt: TGTGCCAGCAGCTCTTGGGCTCTGGCGGGGGCGCAGTATTTT
CDR3aa: CASSSWALAGAQYF
j_gene: TRBJ2-3
d_gene: TRBD2
abundance: NA
v_gene: TRBV5-6

CDR3nt: TGCGCCAGCAGCCAAGGCGCCCGCGGGGAGCTGTTTTTT
CDR3aa: CASSQGARGELFF
j_gene: TRBJ2-2
d_gene: NA
abundance: NA
v_gene: TRBV4-1

CDR3nt: TGTGCCAGCAGCTTGGGACAGGGGCGGCAGCCCCAGCATTTT
CDR3aa: CASSLGQGRQPQHF
j_gene: TRBJ1-5
d_gene: TRBD1
abundance: NA
v_gene: TRBV11-3

CDR3nt: TGTGCCAGCAGCTTAGACACCTCAGGCTACACCTTC
CDR3aa: CASSLDTSGYTF
j_gene: TRBJ1-2
d_gene: NA
abundance: once
v_gene: TRBV7-9

CDR3nt: TGTGCCAGTAGTAAGGGACAGGAGAAGACCTACGAGCAGTACTTC
CDR3aa: CASSKGQEKTYEQYF
j_gene: TRBJ2-7
d_gene: TRBD1
abundance: once
v_gene: TRBV19

CDR3nt: TGTGCCTGGAGTGAGCAGACAGGAGTGAACACTGAAGCTTTCTTT
CDR3aa: CAWSEQTGVNTEAFF
j_gene: TRBJ1-1
d_gene: NA
abundance: NA
v_gene: TRBV30

CDR3nt: TGCGCCAGCAGCTTGGCCGCAGGGCTAACATACGAGCAGTACTTC
CDR3aa: CASSLAAGLTYEQYF
j_gene: TRBJ2-7
d_gene: NA
abundance: NA
v_gene: TRBV5-1

CDR3nt: TGTGCCAGCAGTGAACCCTCTAGGGGGTATGGGCAAGAGACCCAGTACTTC
CDR3aa: CASSEPSRGYGQETQYF
j_gene: TRBJ2-5
d_gene: NA
abundance: NA
v_gene: TRBV6-1

CDR3nt: TGCGCCAGCAGCTGGGACACCCTCGGCGGCTACACCTTC
CDR3aa: CASSWDTLGGYTF
j_gene: TRBJ1-2
d_gene: NA
abundance: NA
v_gene: TRBV5-1

CDR3nt: TGTGCCACCTTCAGGAGGGGTACCTACGAGCAGTACTTC
CDR3aa: CATFRRGTYEQYF
j_gene: TRBJ2-7
d_gene: NA
abundance: NA
v_gene: TRBV12-3/TRBV12-4

CDR3nt: TGCGCCAGCAGCCAAGATCTGTCAGCGGGTAATGAAAAACTGTTTTTT
CDR3aa: CASSQDLSAGNEKLFF
j_gene: TRBJ1-4
d_gene: NA
abundance: NA
v_gene: TRBV4-3

CDR3nt: TGCGCCAGCAGCAGGGGACAGACGAACACCGGGGAGCTGTTTTTT
CDR3aa: CASSRGQTNTGELFF
j_gene: TRBJ2-2
d_gene: TRBD1
abundance: once
v_gene: TRBV5-1

CDR3nt: TGCGCCAGCAGCCAGGAGGCGACAAGTTCCGAGTACGAGCAGTACTTC
CDR3aa: CASSQEATSSEYEQYF
j_gene: TRBJ2-7
d_gene: NA
abundance: few
v_gene: TRBV4-3

CDR3nt: TGCGCCAGCAGCTTGCAGGCTAGCGGGCGCACAGATACGCAGTATTTT
CDR3aa: CASSLQASGRTDTQYF
j_gene: TRBJ2-3
d_gene: TRBD2
abundance: few
v_gene: TRBV5-1

CDR3nt: TGTGCCAGCAGCCTGCTCCAGGGGGCTATAGGCAATCAGCCCCAGCATTTT
CDR3aa: CASSLLQGAIGNQPQHF
j_gene: TRBJ1-5
d_gene: TRBD1
abundance: NA
v_gene: TRBV7-2

CDR3nt: TGTGCCAGCAGCCTAGAGGCCCGGTCACCCCTCCACTTT
CDR3aa: CASSLEARSPLHF
j_gene: TRBJ1-6
d_gene: NA
abundance: once
v_gene: TRBV6-5

CDR3nt: TGTGCCAGCAGCTTCTCGGGCGAGCAGTACTTC
CDR3aa: CASSFSGEQYF
j_gene: TRBJ2-7
d_gene: NA
abundance: NA
v_gene: TRBV7-2

CDR3nt: TGTGCCAGCAGTTACGGACTGCCAATGCAGTATTTT
CDR3aa: CASSYGLPMQYF
j_gene: TRBJ2-3
d_gene: NA
abundance: NA
v_gene: TRBV12-3/TRBV12-4

CDR3nt: TGTGCCAGCAGCTTGGCTAGCGGCCCCCCGGGGAGAGAGCAGTACTTC
CDR3aa: CASSLASGPPGREQYF
j_gene: TRBJ2-7
d_gene: TRBD2
abundance: NA
v_gene: TRBV7-9

CDR3nt: TGTGCCAGCAGCCCCCCTAGCGGGAGGGCGGCAGATACGCAGTATTTT
CDR3aa: CASSPPSGRAADTQYF
j_gene: TRBJ2-3
d_gene: TRBD2
abundance: NA
v_gene: TRBV3-1/TRBV3-2

CDR3nt: TGTGCCAGCAGCCAAGAGAGGTGGACAGGGGAGACCCAGTACTTC
CDR3aa: CASSQERWTGETQYF
j_gene: TRBJ2-5
d_gene: TRBD1
abundance: few
v_gene: TRBV14

CDR3nt: TGTGCCAGCAGTTTGGGGGGCAGGGGGAGCAATCAGCCCCAGCATTTT
CDR3aa: CASSLGGRGSNQPQHF
j_gene: TRBJ1-5
d_gene: TRBD1
abundance: NA
v_gene: TRBV28

CDR3nt: TGTGCCACCAGCAGTGTAGCGGGGGAGCAAGAGACCCAGTACTTC
CDR3aa: CATSSVAGEQETQYF
j_gene: TRBJ2-5
d_gene: TRBD2
abundance: NA
v_gene: TRBV15

CDR3nt: TGTGCCAGCAGCTCGGGGTTGGGTACCGGGGAGCTGTTTTTT
CDR3aa: CASSSGLGTGELFF
j_gene: TRBJ2-2
d_gene: NA
abundance: NA
v_gene: TRBV7-2

CDR3nt: TGTGCCAGCAGTGGGCACCAGGGGGCGACACGGGAGACCCAGTACTTC
CDR3aa: CASSGHQGATRETQYF
j_gene: TRBJ2-5
d_gene: TRBD1
abundance: NA
v_gene: TRBV6-6

CDR3nt: TGTGCCACCAGTGACTTGACTAGCGGGGGGGAGAGTTGGTTCTTC
CDR3aa: CATSDLTSGGESWFF
j_gene: TRBJ2-1
d_gene: TRBD2
abundance: once
v_gene: TRBV24-1

CDR3nt: TGTGCCAGCAGTGAACAAAGCGCATTCATGAACACTGAAGCTTTCTTT
CDR3aa: CASSEQSAFMNTEAFF
j_gene: TRBJ1-1
d_gene: NA
abundance: NA
v_gene: TRBV25-1

CDR3nt: TGTGCCAGCAGCTTGGACAGCAGAGCTTTCTTT
CDR3aa: CASSLDSRAFF
j_gene: TRBJ1-1
d_gene: NA
abundance: NA
v_gene: TRBV7-9

CDR3nt: TGTGCCAGCAGTTACGGAGGGTGGGAGGGAAACACCATATATTTT
CDR3aa: CASSYGGWEGNTIYF
j_gene: TRBJ1-3
d_gene: NA
abundance: NA
v_gene: TRBV6-5

CDR3nt: TGTGCCAGCAGCGGCACTAGCGGGAGCTACAATGAGCAGTTCTTC
CDR3aa: CASSGTSGSYNEQFF
j_gene: TRBJ2-1
d_gene: TRBD2
abundance: NA
v_gene: TRBV9

CDR3nt: TGTGCCAGCACCCCTCGGGGGACGGCTAACTATGGCTACACCTTC
CDR3aa: CASTPRGTANYGYTF
j_gene: TRBJ1-2
d_gene: NA
abundance: few
v_gene: TRBV2

CDR3nt: TGTGCCAGCAGTACCCCCTCAGCGGGAGCCGGGGAGCTGTTTTTT
CDR3aa: CASSTPSAGAGELFF
j_gene: TRBJ2-2
d_gene: TRBD2
abundance: NA
v_gene: TRBV6-2/TRBV6-3

CDR3nt: TGCGCCAGCAGCCCCCCGGAGGTCGACGAGCAGTACTTC
CDR3aa: CASSPPEVDEQYF
j_gene: TRBJ2-7
d_gene: NA
abundance: NA
v_gene: TRBV4-3

CDR3nt: TGCAGCGTTGCTAGCGGCGCCTACGAGCAGTACTTC
CDR3aa: CSVASGAYEQYF
j_gene: TRBJ2-7
d_gene: TRBD2
abundance: few
v_gene: TRBV29-1

CDR3nt: TGTGCCAGCAGTTACGTCCGACTAGACGGGCTTAGAAAGACAGATACGCAGTATTTT
CDR3aa: CASSYVRLDGLRKTDTQYF
j_gene: TRBJ2-3
d_gene: NA
abundance: NA
v_gene: TRBV6-2/TRBV6-3

CDR3nt: TGTGCCAGCAGTCAAAGGACAGAAACCTACTTC
CDR3aa: CASSQRTETYF
j_gene: TRBJ2-5
d_gene: NA
abundance: NA
v_gene: TRBV12-3/TRBV12-4

CDR3nt: TGTGCCAGCAGCTTGGCTAGCGGTACCCACAATGAGCAGTTCTTC
CDR3aa: CASSLASGTHNEQFF
j_gene: TRBJ2-1
d_gene: TRBD2
abundance: NA
v_gene: TRBV5-4

CDR3nt: TGTGCCAGCAGTTTATCTAGACAGGGCCGGGGTGGCTACACCTTC
CDR3aa: CASSLSRQGRGGYTF
j_gene: TRBJ1-2
d_gene: TRBD1
abundance: NA
v_gene: TRBV27

CDR3nt: TGTGCCTGCCACAGGGGCGGCGGAAACACCATATATTTT
CDR3aa: CACHRGGGNTIYF
j_gene: TRBJ1-3
d_gene: TRBD1
abundance: NA
v_gene: TRBV30

CDR3nt: TGTGCCAGCAGTCCGATCTTAGCTAGCGTCGAGCAGTTCTTC
CDR3aa: CASSPILASVEQFF
j_gene: TRBJ2-1
d_gene: NA
abundance: NA
v_gene: TRBV27

CDR3nt: TGTGCCAGCAGCCTAAACAGGGCCGAGCAGTACTTC
CDR3aa: CASSLNRAEQYF
j_gene: TRBJ2-7
d_gene: NA
abundance: NA
v_gene: TRBV5-6

CDR3nt: TGTGCCAGCTCCCCTAGCGGGAGGGCCTCCGAGCAGTACTTC
CDR3aa: CASSPSGRASEQYF
j_gene: TRBJ2-7
d_gene: TRBD2
abundance: NA
v_gene: TRBV18

CDR3nt: TGTGCCTCATCTACCACCTACGAGCAGTACTTC
CDR3aa: CASSTTYEQYF
j_gene: TRBJ2-7
d_gene: NA
abundance: few
v_gene: TRBV4-2

CDR3nt: TGTGCCACCAGTGATCGGACTACGAGGGACCAGTACTTC
CDR3aa: CATSDRTTRDQYF
j_gene: TRBJ2-5
d_gene: NA
abundance: NA
v_gene: TRBV24-1

CDR3nt: TGTGCCAGCAGCCCCTTTGGTGGGCCCCATCAGCCCCAGCATTTT
CDR3aa: CASSPFGGPHQPQHF
j_gene: TRBJ1-5
d_gene: NA
abundance: few
v_gene: TRBV7-2

CDR3nt: TGTGCCAGCAGTGGGGGGCGCGACTATGGCTACACCTTC
CDR3aa: CASSGGRDYGYTF
j_gene: TRBJ1-2
d_gene: NA
abundance: NA
v_gene: TRBV2

CDR3nt: TGTGCCAGCAGTTTTAGGGGATATCGTGGCTACACCTTC
CDR3aa: CASSFRGYRGYTF
j_gene: TRBJ1-2
d_gene: NA
abundance: NA
v_gene: TRBV28

CDR3nt: TGTGCCAGCACCGCGACAGGGTGGAATCATGGCTACACCTTC
CDR3aa: CASTATGWNHGYTF
j_gene: TRBJ1-2
d_gene: TRBD1
abundance: NA
v_gene: TRBV6-5

CDR3nt: TGTGCCAGCAGACAGGGTTACCTTAGCAATCAGCCCCAGCATTTT
CDR3aa: CASRQGYLSNQPQHF
j_gene: TRBJ1-5
d_gene: NA
abundance: NA
v_gene: TRBV6-5